These 14 T cell receptor beta chains came from one sample sequenced in a study of cytomegalovirus exposure and HLA in healthy donors. In the PCR, 60 Vbeta and 13 Jbeta primers were used. Assay: immunoSEQ multiplex PCR; the TCRdb copy retains only in-frame clones and omits some. The table includes 150,000 to 200,000 clones, roughly 72% detected once. Sample: PBMCs. The receptors stem from a man aged 35-49 years in good health and CMV-seropositive.

The chain carries TRBV5-6 and TRBJ1-2; 12 nucleotides line up with TRBD1. Germline CDR1 and CDR2: SGHDT and YYEEEE. The trim removed 4 bases at V and 7 bases at J, leaving 8 bases unmatched. CDR3 size: 15 residues. CDR3: CASSRGTGGAAGYTF. In DNA form, the CDR3 reads TGTGCCAGCAGCAGAGGGACAGGGGGCGCAGCTGGCTACACCTTC.

The chain has TRBV29-1 and TRBJ1-2; a weak D match, TRBD1 (6 bases). The CDR3 runs to 12 residues. Trimming left V 2 bases short and J 5 bases short, with 9 bases between. Germline V gene data show CDR1 as SQVTM and CDR2 as ANQGSEA. CDR3 sequence: CSVELRGYGYTF. The CDR3 DNA follows: TGCAGCGTTGAATTGAGGGGGTATGGCTACACCTTC.

V usage is TRBV18 and J usage is TRBJ2-7, with D possibly matching TRBD2 (6 bases). This CDR3 comprises 12 residues. With 10 bases removed from V and 5 bases from J, the gap between germline ends came to 15 bases. Looked up from germline, CDR1 is KGHSH and CDR2 is LQKENI. The CDR3 bases are TGTGCCACCCGGGAGAATAACAACGAGCAGTACTTC. It yields the protein CATRENNNEQYF.

V gene TRBV10-3 combines with J gene TRBJ2-3; D perhaps matches TRBD2 (5 bases). The CDR3 length is 19 residues. CDR1 and CDR2 from the germline V gene are ENHRY and SYGVKD. V lost 3 bases and J lost 3, with 25 bases in between. CDR3 sequence (DNA): TGTGCCATCAGTGAATACGGCGAGGGATATTCGGTCCTAACAGATACGCAGTATTTT. Amino acid sequence: CAISEYGEGYSVLTDTQYF.

The chain couples TRBV5-1 to TRBJ1-6; D is uncertain. Germline loops: CDR1 SGHRS, CDR2 YFSETQ. V was shortened by 8 bases and J by 8 bases, with 17 bases between the two germline ends. The CDR3 is 14 residues long. This chain's CDR3 is CARIQAKEDSPLHF. In nucleotides, the CDR3 is TGCGCCAGGATCCAGGCGAAGGAAGATTCACCCCTCCACTTT.

The chain combines TRBV6-1 with TRBJ2-6, with unresolved D. The CDR3 extends over 10 amino acids. Per the germline V gene, CDR1 is MNHNS and CDR2 is SASEGT. V lost 5 bases and J 10 bases, leaving 3 bases between the germline ends. Here the CDR3 DNA reads TGTGCCAGCAGTCGTAACGTCCTGACTTTC. Translation gives CASSRNVLTF.

The chain carries TRBV5-1 and TRBJ2-3, with D possibly being TRBD2 (5 bases). From germline, CDR1 is SGHRS and CDR2 YFSETQ. The V and J ends lost 2 bases and 8 bases respectively, with 15 bases between them. The CDR3 sequence is 14 residues long. CDR3 sequence: CASSLEGSRSTQYF. The DNA of the CDR3 is TGCGCCAGCAGCTTAGAAGGGAGCCGTAGTACGCAGTATTTT.

The chain uses TRBV6-4 and TRBJ2-2, with 10 bases lining up with TRBD2. Germline V gene lookup returns CDR1 MRHNA and CDR2 SNTAGT. The V and J ends lost 4 bases and 0 bases, in that order; junction bases with no gene match: 2. The CDR3 totals 16 residues. DNA of the CDR3: TGTGCCAGCAGTGGAACTAGCGGGGCGAACACCGGGGAGCTGTTTTTT. Residues: CASSGTSGANTGELFF.

The chain employs TRBV19 and TRBJ1-5, with a tentative D call TRBD1 (6 bases). The CDR3 has 13 residues. CDR1 LNHDA and CDR2 SQIVND come from the germline V gene (reference sequence). Trimming took off 6 bases at V and 4 bases at J, with 10 bases between the two ends. The CDR3 DNA is TGTGCCAGTAGCCGGGACATGAATCAGCCCCAGCATTTT. The encoded protein is CASSRDMNQPQHF. Full variable domain (missing parts from reference TRBV19 and TRBJ1-5): DGGITQSPKYLFRKEGQNVTLSCEQNLNHDAMYWYRQDPGQGLRLIYYSQIVNDFQKGDIAEGYSVSREKKESFPLTVTSAQKNPTAFYLCASSRDMNQPQHFGDGTRLSIL.

This clone was detected only a few times. The chain couples TRBV4-3 to TRBJ1-2, with D hard to call. V gave up 0 bases and J gave up 6 bases, with 20 bases separating them. The CDR3 covers 17 residues. Germline lookup yields CDR1 LGHNA and CDR2 YSLEER. Written as DNA, the CDR3 is TGCGCCAGCAGCCAAGATCCCTCCATGGGTAGCGTCGATGGCTACACCTTC. This encodes CASSQDPSMGSVDGYTF.

The chain carries TRBV9 and TRBJ1-1; TRBD1 matches at 11 bases. J was trimmed by 5 bases and V by 4 bases; bases with no gene match: 13. This CDR3 has 17 amino acids. CDR1 and CDR2 from the germline V gene are SGDLS and YYNGEE. CDR3: CASSLSPDRGLGTEAFF. The CDR3 DNA follows: TGTGCCAGCAGCCTCAGTCCGGACAGGGGGCTGGGGACTGAAGCTTTCTTT. Looking up the rest from reference TRBV9 and TRBJ1-1 gives the full variable domain: DSGVTQTPKHLITATGQRVTLRCSPRSGDLSVYWYQQSLDQGLQFLIQYYNGEERAKGNILERFSAQQFPDLHSELNLSSLELGDSALYFCASSLSPDRGLGTEAFFGQGTRLTVV.

The rearrangement links TRBV7-2 to TRBJ2-7, with TRBD1 matching 7 bases. V was clipped by 5 bases and J by 2 bases; unmatched bases: 6. CDR3 length equals 14 residues. Per the germline V gene, CDR1 is SGHTA and CDR2 is FQGNSA. DNA of the CDR3: TGTGCCAGCAGCCTTCGACAGGGAGCCTACGAGCAGTACTTC. Its protein product is CASSLRQGAYEQYF.

This clone has a single count. The CDR3, as DNA: TGCGCCAGCAGCCCAGCCCCGGACAGGAACCTGAACACCGGGGAGCTGTTTTTT. Translating gives CASSPAPDRNLNTGELFF. The chain employs TRBV4-1 and TRBJ2-2; 7 bases are a match to TRBD1. The length of the CDR3 is 18 residues. Germline V gene sequence: CDR1 MGHRA, CDR2 YSYEKL. V was clipped by 4 bases and J by 1 base; unmatched bases: 12.

This clone appeared a few times. Within the sample, other DNA sequences also encode this same CDR3. The chain is built from TRBV7-2 and TRBJ1-5, with 8 bases lining up with TRBD1. CDR3 size: 14 residues. CDR1 and CDR2 from the germline V gene are SGHTA and FQGNSA. V was pared by 5 bases and J by 4 bases, with 4 bases of the junction left unmatched. CDR3 sequence: CASSPRQGNQPQHF. CDR3 sequence (DNA): TGTGCCAGCAGCCCGCGACAGGGGAATCAGCCCCAGCATTTT.